The 11 T cell receptor beta chains presented below share a single source sample, sequenced in a study of cytomegalovirus exposure and HLA in healthy donors. PCR involved 60 Vbeta and 13 Jbeta primers. Generated by immunoSEQ multiplex PCR, the TCRdb table keeps only in-frame clones and is missing some. The table has about 100,000 clones, over 60% seen once. The sequenced sample consisted of PBMCs. The receptors shown here come from a woman aged 18 to 35 in good health and CMV-seropositive.

The gene calls are TRBV19 and TRBJ1-1; 8 nucleotides agree with TRBD1. The V gene end was trimmed by 10 bases and the J gene end by 4 bases; junction bases not matched to a gene: 5. Germline V lookup: CDR1 LNHDA, CDR2 SQIVND (reference sequence). The CDR3 is 12 residues long. The CDR3 sequence: CATYRGATEAFF. For the CDR3, the DNA is TGTGCCACCTACAGGGGGGCCACTGAAGCTTTCTTT.

V is TRBV5-6 and J is TRBJ2-7; maybe TRBD2 (7 bases). Trimming cost V 4 bases and J 7 bases, with 24 bases left between them. Germline values: CDR1 SGHDT, CDR2 YYEEEE. The CDR3 contains 16 residues. The CDR3 loop reads CASSRGAGALEGEQYF. CDR3 nucleotides: TGTGCCAGCAGCCGAGGTGCGGGGGCTCTCGAAGGGGAGCAGTACTTC. Supplemented by reference TRBV5-6 and TRBJ2-7, the full variable domain reads DAGVTQSPTHLIKTRGQQVTLRCSPKSGHDTVSWYQQALGQGPQFIFQYYEEEERQRGNFPDRFSGHQFPNYSSELNVNALLLGDSALYLCASSRGAGALEGEQYFGPGTRLTVT.

The sample holds one count of this clone. The J gene is TRBJ1-5, the V gene TRBV6-1, with 12 bases lining up with TRBD1. There are 15 residues in the CDR3. J lost 6 bases, V lost 5 bases, and 5 bases had no gene match. CDR1 and CDR2 (germline): MNHNS, SASEGT. This chain's CDR3 is CASSSGTGGLQPQHF. CDR3 nucleotide sequence: TGTGCCAGCAGTTCCGGGACAGGGGGCCTTCAGCCCCAGCATTTT.

The chain joins TRBV19 to TRBJ1-1; the D is unclear. The germline V gene has CDR1 LNHDA and CDR2 SQIVND (reference sequence). Trimming took 7 bases from V and 0 from J, leaving 12 bases between them. This CDR3 is built from 14 residues. The CDR3 sequence is CASTRREVNTEAFF. The CDR3 DNA reads as TGTGCCAGTACTCGACGAGAGGTGAACACTGAAGCTTTCTTT.

This clone appeared a single time. The chain combines TRBV7-9 with TRBJ1-5; 8 bases map to TRBD1. Germline lookup yields CDR1 SEHNR and CDR2 FQNEAQ (reference sequence). The ends lost 5 bases at V and 2 bases at J; junction bases unmatched: 11. The CDR3 length is 17 residues. CDR3 loop: CASSDGTGGKGNQPQHF. The CDR3 DNA sequence: TGTGCCAGCAGCGACGGGACAGGCGGTAAGGGCAATCAGCCCCAGCATTTT.

The chain has TRBV6-5 and TRBJ1-5; TRBD1 agrees at 8 bases. The V gene end was trimmed by 6 bases and the J gene end by 4 bases; junction bases not matched to a gene: 2. The CDR3 is 13 amino acids. Germline V gene lookup returns CDR1 MNHEY and CDR2 SVGAGI. DNA for the CDR3: TGTGCCAGCAGAGGGACAGGTAATCAGCCCCAGCATTTT. Protein product: CASRGTGNQPQHF.

The gene calls are TRBV5-1 and TRBJ2-7; D perhaps matches TRBD1 (6 bases). V shed 2 bases and J shed 0 bases, with 12 bases lying between them. CDR1 and CDR2 from the germline V gene are SGHRS and YFSETQ. This CDR3 spans 15 amino acids. The CDR3, as DNA: TGCGCCAGCAGCTTCAGGACAGAGAGCTCCTACGAGCAGTACTTC. It specifies CASSFRTESSYEQYF.

The chain has TRBV19 and TRBJ2-7; 9 bases are shared with TRBD1. V lost 4 bases, J lost 3 bases, and 1 base stayed unmatched. The CDR3 consists of 13 residues. Germline V gives CDR1 LNHDA, CDR2 SQIVND (reference sequence). CDR3 in DNA: TGTGCCAGTAGTACGGGACAGGGCTACGAGCAGTACTTC. As protein: CASSTGQGYEQYF.

The CDR3: CASSYSTGALPQHF. The DNA of the CDR3 is TGTGCCAGCAGTTACTCGACAGGGGCCCTGCCCCAGCATTTT. J is TRBJ1-5 and V is TRBV6-5, with 8 bases lining up with TRBD1. The CDR3 consists of 14 residues. V shed 0 bases and J 9 bases; nucleotides not matched to a gene: 4. CDR1 and CDR2 (germline): MNHEY, SVGAGI.

This clone was observed once. The rearrangement uses TRBV13 and TRBJ2-7, with a tentative D call TRBD1 (5 bases). Trimming removed 7 bases at V and 0 bases at J, with 13 bases between. Germline V lookup: CDR1 PRHDT, CDR2 FYEKMQ (reference sequence). The CDR3 sequence is 14 residues long. As DNA, the CDR3 is TGTGCCAGCACCCCTTACAGGAGCTCCTACGAGCAGTACTTC. It is translated as CASTPYRSSYEQYF.

The chain links TRBV11-2 to TRBJ1-1; 8 positions agree with TRBD1. The CDR3 has 14 amino acids. Germline V gene data show CDR1 as SGHAT and CDR2 as FQNNGV. V gave up 1 base and J gave up 11 bases; unmatched junction bases: 9. CDR3 protein: CASSLALQGVKAFF. The DNA of the CDR3 is TGTGCCAGCAGCTTAGCTCTACAGGGGGTCAAGGCTTTCTTT.